This T cell receptor beta chain was captured in a study of PD-L1 blockade in urothelial cancer (dated by TCRdb to 2016 to 2017). About the study as a whole: Every patient began therapy at some point between 2014 and 2015 and was given atezolizumab 1,200 mg intravenously every 3 weeks. Patients had an ECOG performance status of 0 or 1 and had received between 0 and 3 prior chemotherapy regimens. The study was an exploratory multi-omic analysis of somatic, immune and clinical correlates of response to PD-L1 blockade with atezolizumab in urothelial cancer. In the same patients, pretreatment tumors underwent whole exome sequencing and RNA sequencing in addition to TCR sequencing. Progression-free survival longer than 6 months counted as durable clinical benefit, and TCR features were additionally tested against both progression-free and overall survival. Pretreatment tumor samples, along with matched peripheral blood serially collected before and after atezolizumab treatment, were subjected to TCR sequencing. Some 30 patients had pretreatment blood TCR-seq, about 24 had at least one posttreatment blood collection, and about 24 had tumor TCR-seq. About 90% of the roughly 29 patients were identified as males with urothelial cancer of bladder origin, and a prior smoking history was reported by 18 of 29 patients. A median of approximately 140,000 T cells and around 81,000 unique TCRs was obtained from blood samples, and a median clonality of roughly 0.08 was observed. Durable clinical benefit was achieved by nine patients and was not achieved by 20 patients. Blood samples were analyzed 3 weeks after the start of treatment (second dose) and 6 weeks after the start of treatment.

A total of about 31 patients with locally advanced or metastatic urothelial carcinoma, treated at Memorial Sloan Kettering on a trial protocol, made up the cohort. Peripheral blood mononuclear cells were collected pretreatment and during treatment, with between 1 and 8 total time points obtained per patient. The Qiagen DNeasy Blood extraction kit was used to purify genomic DNA from total PBMCs and tumor samples. PBMCs were collected pretreatment and during treatment and were isolated and stored as previously described. With respect to this clone: No cognate antigen has been identified for it. Base qualities are not recorded, but no much larger clone differs from it by a single base.

The paper as a whole reports these results and caveats: Small sample size (n ≈ 28) and many exploratory analyses mean the results are intended to be hypothesis-generating. Improved progression-free and overall survival was found to be associated with pretreatment peripheral blood TCR clonality below the median. Patients with durable benefit showed greater expansion of tumor-associated TCR clones in peripheral blood 3 weeks after starting treatment (n = 22, p = 0.022).

Synthetic TCR analog templates were spiked into each PCR so that absolute template abundance could be estimated from read counts. The immunoSEQ assay used bias-controlled V and J gene primers to amplify TCRbeta CDR3 regions from genomic DNA. Rearranged TCRbeta segments were sequenced at approximately 20X coverage. The authors' analysis ran thus. Sequencing errors were corrected by clustering and CDR3s were annotated against IMGT to assign V, D and J genes. Downstream analyses used only productive TCRbeta rearrangements, leaving out any out-of-frame or stop-codon sequences. To compute clonality, Shannon entropy was normalized by the log of the number of unique productive sequences and then subtracted from one. Fisher's exact test with Benjamini-Hochberg correction, using a cutoff of adjusted p below 0.01, was how clones that differed between time points or between blood and tumor were identified. The table comes from immuneACCESS by way of TCRdb, which keeps in-frame sequences with V and J called. Part of the clones is missing from these tables; in studies checked, under half for an unresolved V gene and the rest for unknown reasons. The DNA gave D and trimming, while V, J and clone size come from that table. The sample table records under 55,000 clones; about 87% of these occur just once. 5.8% of the sample rests with the top ten.

CDR1 ENHRY and CDR2 SYGVKD are derived from the germline V gene. The CDR3 contains 14 residues, cysteine and phenylalanine counted. Here the CDR3 DNA is all that survives: 42 bases in frame from base 1. V gives up 6 bases and J gives up 4 bases, and the segment between their germline ends measures 14 bases. Here the chain combines TRBV10-3 and TRBJ2-3; the D region possibly corresponds to TRBD2 (6 bases align). The specimen comprised PBMCs, sampled around atezolizumab (anti-PD-L1) treatment. The clonotype originates from a man aged 40-55 years with urothelial cancer. The CDR3 protein sequence reads: CAIRSGTLADTQYF. The nucleotide sequence reads TGTGCCATCAGGTCCGGGACTCTTGCAGATACGCAGTATTTT.